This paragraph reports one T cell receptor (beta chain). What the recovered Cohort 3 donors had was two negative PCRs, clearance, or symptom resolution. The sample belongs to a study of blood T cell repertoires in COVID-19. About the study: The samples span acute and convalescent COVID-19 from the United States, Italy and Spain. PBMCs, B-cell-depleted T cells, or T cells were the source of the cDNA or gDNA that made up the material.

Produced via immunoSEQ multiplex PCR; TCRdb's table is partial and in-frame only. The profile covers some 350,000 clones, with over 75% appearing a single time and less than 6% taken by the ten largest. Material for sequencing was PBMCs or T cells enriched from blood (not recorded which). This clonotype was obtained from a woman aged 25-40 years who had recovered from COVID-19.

Here the CDR3 reads CASSRGGDDEKLFF. CDR3 sequence (DNA): TGCGCCAGCAGCCGGGGAGGGGACGATGAAAAACTGTTTTTT. This sequence joins TRBV5-1 and TRBJ1-4, with D possibly TRBD1 on 5 matching bases. Germline V lookup: CDR1 SGHRS, CDR2 YFSETQ. CDR3 size: 14 residues. Trimming shortened V by 4 bases and J by 6 bases, and 13 bases separated the two germline ends. The complete variable domain, with remaining parts taken from reference TRBV5-1 and TRBJ1-4, reads KAGVTQTPRYLIKTRGQQVTLSCSPISGHRSVSWYQQTPGQGLQFLFEYFSETQRNKGNFPGRFSGRQFSNSRSEMNVSTLELGDSALYLCASSRGGDDEKLFFGSGTQLSVL.